The 26 T cell receptor beta chains listed next were all sequenced from one sample in a study of blood T cell repertoires in COVID-19. Clones were read by immunoSEQ multiplex PCR, and TCRdb kept only the in-frame ones, dropping some. The sample has about 120,000 clones; 90% are singletons. The sample consisted of peripheral blood. The receptor source for this set is a man aged 55 to 70 with COVID-19, enrolled during active disease.

This clone was counted a few times. The sample carries other DNA sequences with the same CDR3. The chain is built from TRBV4-1 and TRBJ1-2; 8 bases align to TRBD1. Germline-derived CDR1 and CDR2 are MGHRA and YSYEKL. The CDR3 has 15 amino acids. V lost 0 bases to trimming and J lost 7 bases; unmatched junction nucleotides: 7. CDR3 in amino acids: CASSQELAGGFGYTF. The CDR3 DNA reads TGCGCCAGCAGCCAAGAGTTAGCAGGGGGCTTTGGCTACACCTTC.

This rearrangement joins TRBV5-1 to TRBJ2-1; 14 nucleotides agree with TRBD2. Trimming removed 7 bases from V and 9 bases from J; junction bases left unmatched: 6. This CDR3 has 14 amino acids. In germline, CDR1 is SGHRS, CDR2 YFSETQ. Here the CDR3 DNA reads TGCGCCAGCTCGACTAGCGGGAGGGCCCTTGAGCAGTTCTTC. Its translation: CASSTSGRALEQFF.

As to this clone: An end of the junction does not agree with germline; a read error may underlie this. This sequence joins TRBV7-2 and TRBJ2-3; TRBD2 matches at 10 bases. This CDR3 contains 17 residues. CDR1 SGHTA and CDR2 FQGNSA come from the germline V gene. The CDR3 protein is CASSQSAGGSPTNTQYF. In nucleotides, the CDR3 is TGTGCCAGCAGCCAGTCAGCGGGAGGGAGCCCCACAAATACGCAGTATTTT.

This chain connects TRBV11-2 to TRBJ1-2; D perhaps matches TRBD1 (5 bases). CDR1 is SGHAT and CDR2 is FQNNGV in the germline V gene. Trimming shortened V by 0 bases and J by 6 bases, and 17 bases separated the two germline ends. CDR3 length: 16 amino acids. The CDR3 region is CASSLDLEGGVNGYTF. CDR3 in DNA: TGTGCCAGCAGCTTAGACCTCGAGGGAGGGGTAAATGGCTACACCTTC. The variable domain in full, with the rest retrieved from reference TRBV11-2 and TRBJ1-2, is EAGVAQSPRYKIIEKRQSVAFWCNPISGHATLYWYQQILGQGPKLLIQFQNNGVVDDSQLPKDRFSAERLKGVDSTLKIQPAKLEDSAVYLCASSLDLEGGVNGYTFGSGTRLTVV.

In its sample, this clone was seen once. V usage is TRBV18 and J usage is TRBJ2-3; possible D gene TRBD2, 6 bases. This CDR3 region has 16 residues. The germline gives CDR1 KGHSH, CDR2 LQKENI. Trimming took 3 bases from V and 0 from J, leaving 13 bases between them. CDR3 amino acids: CASSPGAGPSTDTQYF. DNA for the CDR3: TGTGCCAGCTCACCCGGGGCGGGGCCGAGCACAGATACGCAGTATTTT.

The chain uses TRBV19 and TRBJ1-2; 7 bases are shared with TRBD1. CDR3 length equals 15 residues. Germline CDR1 and CDR2: LNHDA and SQIVND (reference sequence). Germline trimming cut 6 bases from V and 3 bases from J; bases unmatched to any gene: 10. CDR3 sequence reads: CASRAQGGLDYGYTF. DNA of the CDR3: TGTGCCAGTAGAGCTCAGGGGGGTTTGGACTATGGCTACACCTTC.

The gene calls are TRBV7-2 and TRBJ2-7; 8 nucleotides match TRBD2. V lost 5 bases, J lost 6 bases, and 12 bases stayed unmatched. The CDR3 has 15 residues. The germline V gene encodes CDR1 SGHTA and CDR2 FQGNSA. The DNA for the CDR3 is TGTGCCAGCAGCCCAGCTGCGGTAGCGGGAAGCGAGCAGTACTTC. Its protein is CASSPAAVAGSEQYF.

The V gene is TRBV11-2, the J gene TRBJ2-5; the D gene is possibly TRBD2 (5 bases). Per germline, CDR1 SGHAT and CDR2 FQNNGV. The CDR3 loop spans 14 amino acids. Trimming shortened V by 0 bases and J by 4 bases, and 9 bases separated the two germline ends. The DNA of the CDR3 is TGTGCCAGCAGCTTAGAATCCGGAGGAGAGACCCAGTACTTC. This gives the protein CASSLESGGETQYF.

The genes are TRBV2 and TRBJ1-4; TRBD1 is a possible D gene (6 bases). There are 15 residues in the CDR3. V was pared by 6 bases and J by 13 bases, with 24 bases between. The germline V gene encodes CDR1 SNHLY and CDR2 FYNNEI. The CDR3 DNA reads TGTGCCAGCAGCCCTGGGGGCAGGGGTATGCGTGGACTGTTTTTT. Translated, it gives CASSPGGRGMRGLFF.

CDR3: CASSLRENSYEQYF. The CDR3, as DNA: TGTGCCAGCAGCTTGCGGGAGAACAGCTACGAGCAGTACTTC. The chain couples TRBV7-9 to TRBJ2-7; TRBD2 aligns across 7 bases. Germline-derived CDR1 and CDR2 are SEHNR and FQNEAQ (reference sequence). The CDR3 has 14 residues. V was clipped by 3 bases and J by 3 bases; unmatched bases: 5. The full variable domain, with the rest looked up from reference TRBV7-9 and TRBJ2-7, is DTGVSQNPRHKITKRGQNVTFRCDPISEHNRLYWYRQTLGQGPEFLTYFQNEAQLEKSRLLSDRFSAERPKGSFSTLEIQRTEQGDSAMYLCASSLRENSYEQYFGPGTRLTVT.

This clone appeared a few times. The chain uses TRBV6-5 and TRBJ1-2, with D unresolved. The V end was cut by 6 bases, the J end by 4 bases, with 12 bases between. Germline loops: CDR1 MNHEY, CDR2 SVGAGI. The CDR3 extends over 13 amino acids. This CDR3 reads CASSRGRSYGYTF. Here the CDR3 DNA reads TGTGCCAGCAGCCGAGGGAGGTCCTATGGCTACACCTTC.

This chain connects TRBV3-1 (or the pseudogene TRBV3-2) to TRBJ1-1; possible D gene TRBD1, 5 bases. Trimming took 4 bases from V and 1 from J, leaving 13 bases between them. The CDR3 is 15 amino acids. Germline assignment: CDR1 LGHDT and CDR2 YNNKEL (reference sequence). DNA of the CDR3: TGTGCCAGCAGCCCCTCCCTGACAGAGAACACTGAAGCTTTCTTT. Translation: CASSPSLTENTEAFF.

The chain is built from TRBV18 and TRBJ1-2; TRBD1 matches 7 bases. With V trimmed by 7 bases and J by 6 bases, 8 bases remained unmatched. Germline V gene data show CDR1 as KGHSH and CDR2 as LQKENI. The CDR3 is 13 amino acids. This CDR3 is CASFNTGVNGYTF. DNA of the CDR3: TGTGCCAGCTTCAATACAGGGGTAAATGGCTACACCTTC.

The V call is TRBV5-1, the J call TRBJ2-7, with D maybe TRBD1 (5 bases). The CDR3 is 14 amino acids. Germline V CDR1 and CDR2: SGHRS, YFSETQ. V was pared by 4 bases and J by 0 bases, with 11 bases between. CDR3 sequence: CASSNRTSSYEQYF. CDR3 nucleotide sequence: TGCGCCAGCAGCAACCGGACAAGCTCCTACGAGCAGTACTTC.

The CDR3 region has the DNA TGTGCCAGCAGCTTAGTTACCACTACCGGCTACACCTTC. It codes for CASSLVTTTGYTF. J is TRBJ1-2 and V is TRBV11-2; no firm D call. The CDR3 contains 13 residues. Germline V gives CDR1 SGHAT, CDR2 FQNNGV. Deletions cut 1 base from V and 8 bases from J, with 11 bases between.

V and J are TRBV21-1 and TRBJ2-1; TRBD2, the table's D call, was not compared with the DNA. TRBV21-1 is deemed a pseudogene. This CDR3 comprises 17 residues. The CDR3 reads CASSKGDSGSGWNEQFF. DNA of the CDR3: TGTGCCAGCAGCAAAGGGGATAGCGGGAGCGGCTGGAATGAGCAGTTCTTC.

The V gene is TRBV3-1 (or the pseudogene TRBV3-2), the J gene TRBJ2-5; TRBD2 matches at 10 bases. This CDR3 region has 18 residues. V gave up 1 base and J gave up 5 bases; unmatched junction bases: 13. Looked up from germline, CDR1 is LGHDT and CDR2 is YNNKEL (reference sequence). This chain's CDR3 is CASSQASLTSGFRETQYF. The CDR3 coding sequence is TGTGCCAGCAGCCAAGCCTCCTTGACTAGCGGGTTCAGGGAGACCCAGTACTTC.

The chain recombines TRBV28 with TRBJ1-4; D is possibly TRBD1 (5 bases). V was clipped by 5 bases and J by 1 base, with 11 bases between them. The CDR3 sequence is 15 residues long. The germline gives CDR1 MDHEN, CDR2 SYDVKM. The CDR3 spells CASSPLGGTNEKLFF. The CDR3 DNA sequence: TGTGCCAGCAGTCCCCTGGGGGGAACTAATGAAAAACTGTTTTTT. Using reference TRBV28 and TRBJ1-4 for the parts outside the CDR3, the full variable domain is DVKVTQSSRYLVKRTGEKVFLECVQDMDHENMFWYRQDPGLGLRLIYFSYDVKMKEKGDIPEGYSVSREKKERFSLILESASTNQTSMYLCASSPLGGTNEKLFFGSGTQLSVL.

The chain couples TRBV3-1 (or the pseudogene TRBV3-2) to TRBJ2-1, with TRBD2 matching over 7 bases. J gave up 5 bases and V 1 base, and 2 bases lay outside the gene matches. The CDR3 totals 14 residues. Germline CDR1 is LGHDT and CDR2 is YNNKEL (reference sequence). The CDR3 is CASSQGLADNEQFF. CDR3 nucleotides: TGTGCCAGCAGCCAAGGGCTAGCGGACAATGAGCAGTTCTTC.

This clone was seen only once. The J gene is TRBJ1-1, the V gene TRBV12-3 or TRBV12-4; 7 positions match TRBD1. The ends lost 3 bases at V and 10 bases at J; junction bases unmatched: 8. There are 13 residues in the CDR3. The CDR3 spells CASSLTGPLSAFF. In nucleotides, the CDR3 is TGTGCCAGCAGTTTGACAGGGCCCTTATCAGCTTTCTTT.

This rearrangement joins TRBV6-2 or TRBV6-3 to TRBJ2-7, with 10 nucleotides matching TRBD2. The CDR3 has 18 amino acids. Germline CDR1 MNHEY, CDR2 SVGEGT. Trimming at V came to 0 bases and at J to 6 bases, leaving 14 bases not matched to a gene. The CDR3, as DNA: TGTGCCAGCAGTTACTCGAGTGGTTCGGGACTAGCGATCTCCGAGCAGTACTTC. As protein: CASSYSSGSGLAISEQYF.

This chain connects TRBV7-3 to TRBJ2-7, with 10 nucleotides matching TRBD1. The germline V gene has CDR1 SGHTA and CDR2 FQGTGA. The CDR3 spans 15 residues. V lost 4 bases, J lost 6 bases, and 9 bases stayed unmatched. This CDR3 is CASSSLPGQGIEQYF. The CDR3 DNA reads TGTGCCAGCAGCTCGTTACCGGGACAGGGGATCGAGCAGTACTTC.

This clone was seen once. The gene calls are TRBV6-4 and TRBJ2-1; the match to TRBD2 covers 10 bases. V gave up 4 bases and J gave up 6 bases; unmatched junction bases: 9. Germline CDR1 reads MRHNA; CDR2 reads SNTAGT. The CDR3 extends over 16 amino acids. CDR3 bases: TGTGCCAGCAGTGCCGAGGGGGCTAGCGGGAGCAATGAGCAGTTCTTC. The encoded protein is CASSAEGASGSNEQFF.

V gene TRBV5-1 combines with J gene TRBJ1-5; TRBD1 aligns across 9 bases. J was trimmed by 4 bases and V by 4 bases; bases with no gene match: 6. Germline lookup yields CDR1 SGHRS and CDR2 YFSETQ. CDR3 length: 15 residues. CDR3 region: CASSPGQGSNQPQHF. Here the CDR3 DNA reads TGCGCCAGCAGCCCTGGACAGGGGAGTAATCAGCCCCAGCATTTT.

The rearrangement links TRBV30 to TRBJ2-3; 7 bases are a match to TRBD1. CDR1 is GTSNPN and CDR2 is SVGIG in the germline V gene (reference sequence). The CDR3 has 15 residues. V shed 2 bases and J 4 bases; nucleotides not matched to a gene: 9. DNA for the CDR3: TGTGCCTGGAGTTTGGGGACAGTGAACGCAGATACGCAGTATTTT. As protein: CAWSLGTVNADTQYF.

The gene calls are TRBV19 and TRBJ1-1; D is uncertain. The CDR3 loop spans 11 amino acids. Trimming cost V 7 bases and J 0 bases, with 3 bases left between them. Germline values: CDR1 LNHDA, CDR2 SQIVND (reference sequence). The chain's CDR3 is CASNMNTEAFF. For the CDR3, the DNA is TGTGCCAGTAACATGAACACTGAAGCTTTCTTT.